This T cell receptor (beta chain) was sequenced in a study of cytomegalovirus exposure and HLA in healthy donors. The table came from immunoSEQ multiplex PCR; TCRdb's copy has only in-frame clones and leaves some out. The profile shows roughly 330,000 clones, around 87% of them singletons. Study-wide results and limits: The investigators catalogued 164 TCR beta chains as cytomegalovirus-associated. Among the CMV-associated chains, three were confirmed in vitro as specific for CMV antigens.

Germline assignment: CDR1 MGHDK and CDR2 SYGVNS. The CDR3 length is 14 residues. Deletions cut 0 bases from V and 1 base from J, with 6 bases between. Note on this clone: The antigen is undetermined.

An approximately 120-subject validation cohort, separate from the approximately 720-subject first cohort, supplied the donors. This clonotype was sampled from a woman in her twenties or thirties in good health and CMV-seropositive. The chain is built from TRBV25-1 and TRBJ1-2; D is ambiguous. The sequenced material came from PBMCs. The CDR3 DNA follows: TGTGCCAGCAGTGAATACGGGATTAACTATGGCTACACCTTC. Encoded protein: CASSEYGINYGYTF.